This T cell receptor beta chain was captured by sequencing in a study of T-cell reconstitution after alpha-beta-depleted transplantation in children (dated by TCRdb to the mid-2010s). Study-level background: Using TCR repertoire profiling, the study followed T-cell immune reconstitution in a quantitative way in children after TCRalphabeta/CD19-depleted allogeneic hematopoietic cell transplantation.

Spanning cysteine to phenylalanine, the CDR3 consists of 16 amino acids. Solely the CDR3 DNA is kept, with 48 bases framed from the first base. Based on the germline V gene (reference sequence), the CDR1 and CDR2 sequences are DFQATT and SNEGSKA. Relative to germline, V is missing 5 bases and J is missing 3 bases, with 10 bases of the junction outside any gene match. Preparation of the library involved PCR. TCRdb records Illumina HiSeq 2500 as the sequencer. TCR libraries were prepared with molecular barcoding, using unique molecular identifiers to normalize TCRbeta repertoire quantification. TCRdb ran its own pipeline on the public reads, namely fastp trimming at Q25 and MiXCR clone calling, and kept in-frame beta chains. Here each entry gathers all rows of one CDR3 protein and keeps the most common genes and DNA. The sample records about 640,000 distinct CDR3 sequences, roughly 15% of which are singletons. The ten largest clonotypes hold around 0.96% of the sample.

This clonotype came up many times. Its antigen is unknown. Per-base quality was not reported, and no clone a single base away is much larger than it. The sequence derives from a human donor who donated a stem cell graft to a child with acute myeloid leukemia. The receptor chain draws on TRBV20-1 and TRBJ2-2; a stretch of 9 junction bases matches TRBD2. The sample was PBMCs from the stem cell graft donor, taken from the stem cell graft. For the CDR3, the sequence is CSASLLASGDTGELFF. The DNA sequence is as follows: TGCAGTGCTTCCCTTTTGGCTAGCGGGGACACCGGGGAGCTGTTTTTT.